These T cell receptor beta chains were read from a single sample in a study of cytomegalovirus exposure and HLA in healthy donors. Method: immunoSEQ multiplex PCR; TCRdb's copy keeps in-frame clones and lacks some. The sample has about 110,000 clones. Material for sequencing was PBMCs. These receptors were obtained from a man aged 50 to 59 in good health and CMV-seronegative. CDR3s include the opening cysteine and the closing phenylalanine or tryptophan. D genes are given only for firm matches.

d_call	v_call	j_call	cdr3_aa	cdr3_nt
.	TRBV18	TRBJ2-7	CASSPPGGSYEQYF	TGTGCCAGCTCACCACCCGGGGGATCCTACGAGCAGTACTTC
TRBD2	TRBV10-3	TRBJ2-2	CAIRGLAGATNTGELFF	TGTGCCATCAGGGGACTAGCGGGAGCAACGAACACCGGGGAGCTGTTTTTT
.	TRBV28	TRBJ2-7	CASTLDKKGDEQYF	TGTGCCAGCACTCTAGACAAGAAAGGGGACGAGCAGTACTTC
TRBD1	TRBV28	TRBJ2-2	CASSLSGQEANTGELFF	TGTGCCAGCAGTTTATCTGGACAGGAGGCGAACACCGGGGAGCTGTTTTTT
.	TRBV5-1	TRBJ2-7	CASSLAGTGNLYEQYF	TGCGCCAGCAGCTTGGCCGGTACAGGGAATCTCTACGAGCAGTACTTC
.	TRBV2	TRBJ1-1	CASSNSRATEAFF	TGTGCCAGCAGTAATTCCAGGGCCACTGAAGCTTTCTTT
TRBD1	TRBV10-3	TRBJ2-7	CAISSTGGGGYEQYF	TGTGCCATCAGCTCAACAGGGGGAGGCGGATACGAGCAGTACTTC
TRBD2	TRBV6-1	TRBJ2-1	CASSVPHLAGVYNEQFF	TGTGCCAGCAGTGTACCCCACCTAGCGGGAGTCTACAATGAGCAGTTCTTC
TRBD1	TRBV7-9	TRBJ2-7	CASSPGQGVYEQYF	TGTGCCAGCAGCCCAGGACAGGGTGTATACGAGCAGTACTTC
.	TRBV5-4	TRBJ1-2	CASSFSRGLKDTF	TGTGCCAGCAGCTTTTCTCGCGGGCTCAAAGACACCTTC
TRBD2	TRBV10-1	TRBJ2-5	CASSESRGAEETQYF	TGCGCCAGCAGTGAGTCGCGGGGGGCCGAAGAGACCCAGTACTTC
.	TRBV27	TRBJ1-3	CASSLRIPTGLTGNTIYF	TGTGCCAGCAGTTTACGGATCCCGACAGGATTAACTGGAAACACCATATATTTT
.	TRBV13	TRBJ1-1	CASSSAGWAEAFF	TGTGCCAGCAGCTCCGCGGGGTGGGCTGAAGCTTTCTTT
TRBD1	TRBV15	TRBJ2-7	CATKPGMVGTGYHEQYF	TGTGCCACCAAGCCGGGGATGGTCGGGACAGGGTACCACGAGCAGTACTTC
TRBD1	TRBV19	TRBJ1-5	CASSTHRGSNQPQHF	TGTGCCAGTAGTACTCACAGGGGTAGCAATCAGCCCCAGCATTTT
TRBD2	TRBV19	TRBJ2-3	CASSIVLAGGGTDTQYF	TGTGCCAGTAGTATAGTTCTAGCGGGAGGTGGTACAGATACGCAGTATTTT
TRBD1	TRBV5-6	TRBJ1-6	CASSILTGGGSPLHF	TGTGCCAGCAGCATATTGACAGGGGGCGGTTCACCCCTCCACTTT
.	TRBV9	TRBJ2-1	CASSAYYWNEQFF	TGTGCCAGCAGCGCGTACTACTGGAATGAGCAGTTCTTC
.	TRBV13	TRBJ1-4	CASSLGGRQMKKLFF	TGTGCCAGCAGCTTAGGGGGGCGTCAAATGAAAAAACTGTTTTTT
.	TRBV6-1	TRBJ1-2	CASSETTSNYGYTF	TGTGCCAGCAGTGAGACGACAAGTAACTATGGCTACACCTTC
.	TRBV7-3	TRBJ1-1	CASSLNRVTEAFF	TGTGCCAGCAGCTTAAACCGGGTGACTGAAGCTTTCTTT
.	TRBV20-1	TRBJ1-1	CSARDRYEAFF	TGCAGTGCTAGGGACAGATATGAAGCTTTCTTT
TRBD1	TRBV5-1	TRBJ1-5	CASSLAGQGNQPQHF	TGCGCCAGCAGCTTGGCCGGACAGGGGAATCAGCCCCAGCATTTT
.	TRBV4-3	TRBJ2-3	CASSQDLTDNTDTQYF	TGCGCCAGCAGCCAAGATCTAACGGACAACACAGATACGCAGTATTTT
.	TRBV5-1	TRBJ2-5	CASSPTGRQETQYF	TGCGCCAGCAGCCCTACGGGGAGACAAGAGACCCAGTACTTC
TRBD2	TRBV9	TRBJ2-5	CASSVDFSGGATQYF	TGTGCCAGCAGCGTAGATTTTAGCGGGGGCGCGACCCAGTACTTC
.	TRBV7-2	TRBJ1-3	CASSLQGYSGNTIYF	TGTGCCAGCAGCTTACAGGGCTACTCTGGAAACACCATATATTTT
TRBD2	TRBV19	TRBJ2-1	CASKRGGAYNEQFF	TGTGCCAGTAAGCGCGGGGGGGCATACAATGAGCAGTTCTTC
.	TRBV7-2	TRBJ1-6	CASSIGKNSPLHF	TGTGCCAGCAGCATCGGGAAGAATTCACCCCTCCACTTT
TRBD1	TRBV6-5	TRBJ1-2	CASIGTGPNYGYTF	TGTGCCAGCATCGGGACAGGCCCTAACTATGGCTACACCTTC
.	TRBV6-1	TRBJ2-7	CASSEALLDPGAEQYF	TGTGCCAGCAGTGAAGCGCTTCTGGACCCAGGGGCCGAGCAGTACTTC
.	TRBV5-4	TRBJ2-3	CASSFQAADTQYF	TGTGCCAGCAGCTTCCAGGCCGCGGATACGCAGTATTTT
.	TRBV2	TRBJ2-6	CASGAGEYSGANVLTF	TGTGCCAGCGGGGCAGGGGAATACTCTGGGGCCAACGTCCTGACTTTC
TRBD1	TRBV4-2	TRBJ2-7	CASSHLGQGSPYEQYF	TGTGCCAGCAGCCACCTTGGACAGGGGTCCCCCTACGAGCAGTACTTC
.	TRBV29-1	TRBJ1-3	CSVAPGAGGNTIYF	TGCAGCGTTGCCCCTGGCGCAGGGGGAAACACCATATATTTT
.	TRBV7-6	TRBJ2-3	CASSQTLRTDTQYF	TGTGCCAGCAGCCAGACCCTGAGGACAGATACGCAGTATTTT
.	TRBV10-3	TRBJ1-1	CAIRSGTQNTEAFF	TGTGCCATCAGAAGCGGGACACAGAACACTGAAGCTTTCTTT
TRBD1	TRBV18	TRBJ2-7	CASSPDRGSPEQYF	TGTGCCAGCTCACCTGACAGGGGTTCGCCCGAGCAGTACTTC
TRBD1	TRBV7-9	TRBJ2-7	CASNNLGGRGPSEQYF	TGTGCCAGCAACAACCTTGGGGGCAGGGGGCCCTCCGAGCAGTACTTC
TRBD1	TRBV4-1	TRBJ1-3	CASSQDLTGPTSGNTIYF	TGCGCCAGCAGCCAAGACCTGACAGGGCCCACCTCTGGAAACACCATATATTTT
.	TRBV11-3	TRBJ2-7	CASSLVGEHYEQYF	TGTGCCAGCAGCTTAGTAGGAGAGCACTACGAGCAGTACTTC
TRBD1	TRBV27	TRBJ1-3	CASSTRTGENTIYF	TGTGCCAGCAGTACGAGGACAGGGGAGAACACCATATATTTT
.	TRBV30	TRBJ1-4	CAWKKERNEKLFF	TGTGCCTGGAAAAAGGAGCGAAATGAAAAACTGTTTTTT
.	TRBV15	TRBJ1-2	CATSNAQTGYGYTF	TGTGCCACCAGCAATGCTCAGACAGGATATGGCTACACCTTC
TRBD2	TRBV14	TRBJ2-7	CASSQGAGGGQYF	TGTGCCAGCAGCCAAGGAGCGGGAGGGGGGCAGTACTTC
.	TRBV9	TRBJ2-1	CASSGPGHTHNEQFF	TGTGCCAGCAGCGGACCGGGACACACACACAATGAGCAGTTCTTC
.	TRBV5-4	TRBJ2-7	CASSLAGSEQYF	TGTGCCAGCAGCTTGGCCGGTTCCGAGCAGTACTTC
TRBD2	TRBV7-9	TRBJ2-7	CASSRGGYEQYF	TGTGCCAGCAGCCGGGGGGGCTACGAGCAGTACTTC
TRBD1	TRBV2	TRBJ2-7	CASSGDRVGREQYF	TGTGCCAGCAGTGGGGACAGGGTGGGTCGCGAGCAGTACTTC
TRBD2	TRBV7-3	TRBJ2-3	CASRAGGSGRTDTQYF	TGTGCCAGCCGAGCTGGGGGTAGCGGGAGGACAGATACGCAGTATTTT
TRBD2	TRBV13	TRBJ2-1	CASSPFLAGGYNEQFF	TGTGCCAGCAGCCCTTTTCTAGCGGGAGGCTACAATGAGCAGTTCTTC
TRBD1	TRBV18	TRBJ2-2	CASSPGTGYTGELFF	TGTGCCAGCTCACCGGGGACAGGGTATACCGGGGAGCTGTTTTTT
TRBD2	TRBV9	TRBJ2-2	CASSVGSSGNTGELFF	TGTGCCAGCAGCGTAGGGTCTAGCGGGAACACCGGGGAGCTGTTTTTT
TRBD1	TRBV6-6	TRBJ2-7	CASSPDRVAYEQYF	TGTGCCAGCAGCCCGGACAGGGTCGCCTACGAGCAGTACTTC
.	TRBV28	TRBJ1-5	CATNLESRNQPQHF	TGTGCCACCAACCTCGAGAGCCGAAATCAGCCCCAGCATTTT
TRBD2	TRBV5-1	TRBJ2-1	CASSSGGASNEQFF	TGCGCCAGCAGCTCGGGGGGGGCCTCCAATGAGCAGTTCTTC
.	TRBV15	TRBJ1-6	CATSRPSYNSPLHF	TGTGCCACCAGCAGGCCCAGTTATAATTCACCCCTCCACTTT
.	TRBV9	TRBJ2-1	CASSVLGSFSYNEQFF	TGTGCCAGCAGCGTCCTCGGGAGCTTCTCCTACAATGAGCAGTTCTTC
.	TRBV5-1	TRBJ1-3	CASSLDPLKGGNTIYF	TGCGCCAGCAGCTTGGACCCCTTGAAGGGGGGAAACACCATATATTTT
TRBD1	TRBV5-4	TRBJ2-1	CASSSTYDRVEQFF	TGTGCCAGCAGCTCGACCTACGACAGGGTTGAGCAGTTCTTC